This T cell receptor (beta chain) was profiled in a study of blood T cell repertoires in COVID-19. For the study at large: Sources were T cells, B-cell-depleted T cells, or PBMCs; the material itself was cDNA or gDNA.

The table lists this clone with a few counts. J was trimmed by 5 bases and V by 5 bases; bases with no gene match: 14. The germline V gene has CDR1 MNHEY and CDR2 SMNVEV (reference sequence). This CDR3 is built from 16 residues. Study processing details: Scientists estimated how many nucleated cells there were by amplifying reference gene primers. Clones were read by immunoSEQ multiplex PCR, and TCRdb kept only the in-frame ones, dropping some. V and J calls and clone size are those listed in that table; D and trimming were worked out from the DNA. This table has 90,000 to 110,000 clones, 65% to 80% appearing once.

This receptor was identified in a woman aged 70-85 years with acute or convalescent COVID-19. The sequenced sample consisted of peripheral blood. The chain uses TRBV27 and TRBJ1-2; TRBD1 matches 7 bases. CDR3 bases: TGTGCCAGCAGTCAACCGGGACAGACCCACCGATATGGCTACACCTTC. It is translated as CASSQPGQTHRYGYTF.